This T cell receptor beta chain was sequenced in a study of blood T cells in healthy people across ages. Across the study: Per two T cells, template switching captured roughly one barcoded beta molecule.

Alongside a J-beta primer mix, a sample-barcoded 5' primer served in a second PCR lasting roughly 6 to 12 cycles. Every cDNA molecule bore a tag from a template-switch adaptor containing 12 random nucleotides. Using its own MiXCR run on the 5' RACE reads, TCRdb lists one record per CDR3 protein. The profile covers about 1.4 million distinct CDR3 sequences, with 45% to 70% appearing a single time and roughly 6.3% taken by the ten largest. The CDR3 is made up of 14 amino acids. The ends lost 3 bases at V and 4 bases at J; junction bases unmatched: 5. In germline, CDR1 is MDHEN, CDR2 SYDVKM. Material for sequencing was blood. The TCR comes from a man younger than 30 in good health. The chain has TRBV28 and TRBJ2-5; 7 bases agree with TRBD2. CDR3 nucleotide sequence: TGTGCCAGCAGTTTTCCCGGGGGGTTAGAGACCCAGTACTTC. It specifies CASSFPGGLETQYF.